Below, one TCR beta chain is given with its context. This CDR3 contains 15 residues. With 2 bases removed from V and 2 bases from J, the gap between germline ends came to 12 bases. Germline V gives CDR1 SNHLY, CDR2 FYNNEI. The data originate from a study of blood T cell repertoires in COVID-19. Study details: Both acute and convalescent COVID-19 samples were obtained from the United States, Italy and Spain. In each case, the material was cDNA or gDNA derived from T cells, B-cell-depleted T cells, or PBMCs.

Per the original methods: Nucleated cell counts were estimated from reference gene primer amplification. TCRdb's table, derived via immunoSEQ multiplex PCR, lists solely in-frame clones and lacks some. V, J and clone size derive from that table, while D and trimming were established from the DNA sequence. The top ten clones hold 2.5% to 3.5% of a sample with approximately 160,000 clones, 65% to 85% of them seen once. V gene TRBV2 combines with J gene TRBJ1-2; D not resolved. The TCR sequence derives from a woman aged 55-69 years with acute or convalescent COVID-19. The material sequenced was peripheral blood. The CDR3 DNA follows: TGTGCCAGCAGTGAATCCGGAGGATTAAACTATGGCTACACCTTC. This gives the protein CASSESGGLNYGYTF.